The rows below give T cell receptor beta chains drawn from one sample of a study of response to subunit inactivated influenza vaccine. From the RT-PCR reads, TCRdb called clonotypes with MiXCR, one entry per CDR3 protein. The sample includes around 520,000 distinct CDR3 sequences, 25% of them seen just once. The specimen comprised CD4+ T cells sorted from PBMCs, sampled 4 to 6 days after vaccination. Every receptor here comes from a man between 45 and 60 years old who received an inactivated influenza vaccine. Each CDR3 is given with its conserved first and last residue. A D gene is named only where the DNA matches it firmly. Not all rows give a size; the values are once, few, many and, for expanded clones, a class.

D gene	V gene	J gene	clone size	CDR3 protein	CDR3 DNA
-	TRBV12-3/TRBV12-4	TRBJ2-2	few	CASRPGPNTGELFF	TGTGCCAGCAGACCCGGGCCCAACACCGGGGAGCTGTTTTTT
-	TRBV5-6	TRBJ2-1	-	CASSWGTSSYNEQFF	TGTGCCAGCAGCTGGGGGACGTCCTCCTACAATGAGCAGTTCTTC
TRBD1	TRBV6-1	TRBJ2-7	-	CASSEYRGLSYEQYF	TGTGCCAGCAGTGAATACAGGGGGCTATCCTACGAGCAGTACTTC
-	TRBV6-1	TRBJ1-5	-	CASSQVGASNQPQHF	TGTGCCAGCAGCCAGGTGGGGGCAAGCAATCAGCCCCAGCATTTT
TRBD1	TRBV7-9	TRBJ1-2	-	CASSLAQGGHGYTF	TGTGCCAGCAGCTTAGCGCAGGGGGGCCATGGCTACACCTTC
-	TRBV7-2	TRBJ2-6	-	CASNPQGSGANVLTF	TGTGCCAGCAACCCACAGGGCTCTGGGGCCAACGTCCTGACTTTC
TRBD2	TRBV5-5	TRBJ2-7	few	CASSRLGTSAAYEQYF	TGTGCCAGCAGCCGGCTAGGGACTAGCGCCGCCTACGAGCAGTACTTC
TRBD1	TRBV5-1	TRBJ2-1	-	CASSSGQGTYSEQFF	TGCGCCAGCAGCTCCGGACAGGGGACGTATTCGGAGCAGTTCTTC
-	TRBV5-1	TRBJ2-5	few	CASIMAPGGGETQYF	TGCGCCAGCATAATGGCTCCCGGGGGAGGCGAGACCCAGTACTTC
-	TRBV20-1	TRBJ2-7	-	CSARSQRSSYEQYF	TGCAGTGCTAGAAGCCAGCGGAGCTCCTACGAGCAGTACTTC